In this sample, the clone carrying this TCR beta chain turned up a few times. The data derive from a study of blood T cells in healthy people across ages. Alongside a J-beta primer mix, a sample-barcoded 5' primer served in a second PCR lasting about 7 to 11 cycles. Each cDNA molecule, via a template-switch adaptor with 12 random nucleotides, was tagged. TCRdb fed the 5' RACE reads into MiXCR, producing one record per CDR3 protein. Altogether 600,000 to 1,000,000 distinct CDR3 sequences are present, roughly 25% being singletons, with the ten largest covering approximately 3.7%. The same sample was also studied in work on T cells of mothers and their children. From that report: Across the analysis, no persistent microchimeric T cell clones were detected.

The sequenced material came from blood. The TCR sequence derives from a boy younger than 18 in good health.

The DNA of the CDR3 is TGTGCCAGCAGTTTTACAGGGGGCGCCGCTTTCTTT. Translation: CASSFTGGAAFF. This chain links TRBV27 with TRBJ1-1, with 9 bases that match TRBD1. Germline CDR1 and CDR2: MNHEY and SMNVEV (reference sequence). The V gene end was trimmed by 3 bases and the J gene end by 11 bases; junction bases not matched to a gene: 4. There are 12 residues in the CDR3.